These 14 T cell receptor beta chains came from one sample sequenced in a study of breast tumors, draining lymph nodes, adjacent tissues. Breast cancer patients provided tissue from their axillary draining lymph nodes. TCRdb used MiXCR to reprocess the multiplex PCR reads, holding one entry per CDR3 protein. The table lists 290,000 or so distinct CDR3 sequences, more than 30% of them singletons, with 1.1% in the top ten. The source material was axillary lymph node tissue. The receptor source for this set is a female donor with breast cancer. Some clones in this sample may be carry-over from other donors' samples.

There are many counts of this clonotype. V gene TRBV15 combines with J gene TRBJ2-4; the D is unclear. V lost 0 bases and J lost 0, with 9 bases in between. The germline gives CDR1 LNHNV, CDR2 YYDKDF (reference sequence). This CDR3 is built from 16 residues. CDR3 sequence: CATSRDKGLAKNIQYF. CDR3 nucleotides: TGTGCCACCAGCAGAGATAAGGGATTAGCCAAAAACATTCAGTACTTC.

There are a few counts of this clonotype. This may come from a read error, since a much larger clone is one base off. The rearrangement joins TRBV20-1 to TRBJ2-7; TRBD2 matches 10 bases. The CDR3 consists of 12 residues. CDR1 DFQATT and CDR2 SNEGSKA come from the germline V gene (reference sequence). CDR3 amino acids: CSTGTSEYEPYF. CDR3 nucleotide sequence: TGCAGCACCGGGACTAGCGAGTACGAGCCGTACTTC.

In this sample, this clonotype turned up many times. V usage is TRBV20-1 and J usage is TRBJ2-1; no firm D call. This CDR3 region has 14 residues. Germline lookup yields CDR1 DFQATT and CDR2 SNEGSKA (reference sequence). Between the trimmed V and J ends, which lost 3 bases and 0 bases, there was a span of 9 bases. The CDR3 protein is CSASGPSSYNEQFF. The CDR3 bases are TGCAGTGCTAGCGGCCCCAGCTCCTACAATGAGCAGTTCTTC.

This clonotype has at least ten counts. The rearrangement links TRBV11-3 to TRBJ2-1; a weak D match, TRBD2 (5 bases). The CDR3 is 14 amino acids. The germline V and J ends were trimmed by 3 bases and 2 bases, with 8 bases remaining between them. Germline CDR1 is SGHNT and CDR2 is YENEEA. This CDR3 reads CASSLTIPYNEQFF. Here the CDR3 DNA reads TGTGCCAGCAGCTTGACTATTCCCTACAATGAGCAGTTCTTC.

In this sample, this clonotype turned up many times. The gene calls are TRBV19 and TRBJ1-4, with unresolved D. Germline values: CDR1 LNHDA, CDR2 SQIVND (reference sequence). V lost 5 bases, J lost 5 bases, and 18 bases lay in between. CDR3 size: 16 residues. CDR3 in DNA: TGTGCCAGTAGTGATTCAACGAATTATCCAAATGAAAAACTGTTTTTT. Protein: CASSDSTNYPNEKLFF.

This clonotype was seen at least ten times. In DNA, the CDR3 is TGTGCCTGGTATCAGGGAAACAATTCACCCCTCCACTTT. This encodes CAWYQGNNSPLHF. The chain joins TRBV30 to TRBJ1-6; tentatively, D is TRBD1 (5 bases). Between the trimmed V and J ends, which lost 5 bases and 7 bases, there was a span of 12 bases. From germline, CDR1 is GTSNPN and CDR2 SVGIG (reference sequence). This CDR3 comprises 13 residues.

Of note for this clonotype: Because it lacks the conserved phenylalanine or tryptophan at the end, this CDR3 is likely a read error. The chain combines TRBV4-1 with TRBJ1-2; weak D call: TRBD1 (6 bases). The V and J ends lost 6 bases and 7 bases respectively, with 9 bases between them. Germline V gene lookup returns CDR1 MGHRA and CDR2 YSYEKL. There are 11 residues in the CDR3. The CDR3 spells CASRGAGGYTL. CDR3 in DNA: TGCGCCAGCAGGGGGGCGGGTGGCTACACCCTC.

Only a few counts were recorded for this clonotype. Since a much larger clone is just one base distant, this may be a read error. The V gene is TRBV5-4, the J gene TRBJ2-5; D may be TRBD2 (6 bases). Germline V CDR1 and CDR2: SGHNT, YYREEE (reference sequence). Trimming pared 3 bases from V and 5 bases from J, leaving 23 bases between. The CDR3 totals 17 residues. CDR3 residues: CASSSKTTGRYVETQYF. In nucleotides, the CDR3 is TGTGCCAGCAGCTCTAAGACTACCGGGAGATATGTGGAGACCCAGTACTTC.

Worth noting for this clonotype: This may stem from a read error, because a much larger clone lies one nucleotide away. CDR3 amino acids: CASSPTRHHEQYF. CDR3 coding DNA: TGTGCCAGCAGCCCCACGAGACACCACGAGCAGTACTTC. The chain couples TRBV6-5 to TRBJ2-7; D call uncertain. V was shortened by 6 bases and J by 5 bases, with 14 bases between the two germline ends. The CDR3 is 13 amino acids. The germline V gene has CDR1 MNHEY and CDR2 SVGAGI.

Remarks on this clonotype: Given the absence of the conserved phenylalanine or tryptophan at the CDR3 end, a read error is likely. The DNA is left out, because the CDR3 cannot be placed on it with certainty; the CDR3 is given as TCRdb lists it. V usage is TRBV2 and J usage is TRBJ1-6. The CDR3 length is 14 residues, termini included. Per the germline V gene, CDR1 is SNHLY and CDR2 is FYNNEI. CDR3 sequence: CASSLGGVGYTFGS.

This clonotype came up many times. The CDR3 loop is CASSSGPNYGYTF. The CDR3 nucleotides are TGCGCCAGCAGTTCAGGACCTAACTATGGCTACACCTTC. V and J are TRBV10-1 and TRBJ1-2; D is uncertain. Germline V CDR1 and CDR2: WNHNN, SYGVQD (reference sequence). The CDR3 runs 13 residues. Trimming cost V 5 bases and J 0 bases, with 7 bases left between them.

The table lists this clonotype with a few counts. V is TRBV27 and J is TRBJ2-3; 7 bases agree with TRBD2. This CDR3 has 16 amino acids. After removal of 4 bases from V and 0 bases from J, the junction contained 7 bases not matched to a gene. The V gene's germline CDR1 is MNHEY and CDR2 SMNVEV (reference sequence). The CDR3 is CASSSPLAASTDTQYF. CDR3 sequence (DNA): TGTGCCAGCAGTTCCCCTCTAGCGGCTAGCACAGATACGCAGTATTTT.

This clonotype was observed many times. The genes are TRBV5-1 and TRBJ2-3; possible D gene TRBD2, 6 bases. Germline CDR1 and CDR2: SGHRS and YFSETQ. V lost 0 bases to trimming and J lost 4 bases, with 9 bases between them. The CDR3 has 14 amino acids. CDR3 DNA sequence: TGCGCCAGCAGCTTGGGGGCTAGCGCAGATACGCAGTATTTT. Its translation is CASSLGASADTQYF.

The table lists this clonotype with many counts. The chain combines TRBV6-6 with TRBJ2-3; no reliable D call. V was shortened by 4 bases and J by 0 bases, with 11 bases between the two germline ends. The CDR3 consists of 15 residues. Looked up from germline, CDR1 is MNHNY and CDR2 is SVGAGI (reference sequence). In DNA, the CDR3 is TGTGCCAGCAGTTCTCCCAGAGTAAGCACAGATACGCAGTATTTT. This codes for CASSSPRVSTDTQYF.